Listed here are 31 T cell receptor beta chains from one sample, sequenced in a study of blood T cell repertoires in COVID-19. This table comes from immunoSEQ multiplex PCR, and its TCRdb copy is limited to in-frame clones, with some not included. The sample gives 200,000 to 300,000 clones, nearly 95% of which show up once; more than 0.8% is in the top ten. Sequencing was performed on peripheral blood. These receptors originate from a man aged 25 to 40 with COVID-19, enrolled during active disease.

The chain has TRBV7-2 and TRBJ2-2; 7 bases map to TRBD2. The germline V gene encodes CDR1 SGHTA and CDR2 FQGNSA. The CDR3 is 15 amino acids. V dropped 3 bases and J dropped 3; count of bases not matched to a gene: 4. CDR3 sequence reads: CASSFRGVDTGELFF. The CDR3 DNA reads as TGTGCCAGCAGCTTTCGGGGGGTCGACACCGGGGAGCTGTTTTTT.

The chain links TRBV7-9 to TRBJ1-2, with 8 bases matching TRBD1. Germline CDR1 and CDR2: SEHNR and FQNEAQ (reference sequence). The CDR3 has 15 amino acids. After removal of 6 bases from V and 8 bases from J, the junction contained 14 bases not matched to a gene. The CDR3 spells CASSPTPGQAGGYTF. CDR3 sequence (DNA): TGTGCCAGCAGTCCGACACCGGGACAGGCGGGAGGCTACACCTTC.

CDR3 protein: CASSLLAEPPYNEQFF. The CDR3 coding sequence is TGTGCCAGCAGCTTACTCGCGGAACCCCCTTATAATGAGCAGTTCTTC. The V gene is TRBV6-2 or TRBV6-3, the J gene TRBJ2-1; no firm D call. Between the trimmed V and J ends, which lost 6 bases and 7 bases, there was a span of 22 bases. The CDR3 runs to 16 residues. CDR1 is MNHEY, CDR2 SVGEGT, per germline.

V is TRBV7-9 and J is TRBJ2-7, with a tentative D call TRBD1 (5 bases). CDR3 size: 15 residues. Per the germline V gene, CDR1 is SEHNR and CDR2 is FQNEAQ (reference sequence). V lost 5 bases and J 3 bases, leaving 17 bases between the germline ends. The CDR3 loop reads CASSQGRGQIYEQYF. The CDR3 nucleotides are TGTGCCAGCAGCCAGGGCCGTGGGCAGATCTACGAGCAGTACTTC.

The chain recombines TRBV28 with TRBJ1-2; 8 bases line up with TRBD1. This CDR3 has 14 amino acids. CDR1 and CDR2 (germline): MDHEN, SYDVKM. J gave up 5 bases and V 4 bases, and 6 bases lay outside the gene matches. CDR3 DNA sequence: TGTGCCAGCAGTTCCGGACAGGGAAGGTATGGCTACACCTTC. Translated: CASSSGQGRYGYTF.

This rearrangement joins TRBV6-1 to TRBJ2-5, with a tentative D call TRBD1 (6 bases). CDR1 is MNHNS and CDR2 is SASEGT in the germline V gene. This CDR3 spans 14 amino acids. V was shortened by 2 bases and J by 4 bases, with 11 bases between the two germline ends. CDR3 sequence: CASSEQGGRETQYF. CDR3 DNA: TGTGCCAGCAGTGAACAAGGGGGACGAGAGACCCAGTACTTC.

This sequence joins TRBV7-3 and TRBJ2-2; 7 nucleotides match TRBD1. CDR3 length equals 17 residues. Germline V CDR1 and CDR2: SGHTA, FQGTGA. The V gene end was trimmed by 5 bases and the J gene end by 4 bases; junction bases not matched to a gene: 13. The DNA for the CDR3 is TGTGCCAGCAGCAGTGCTGAAAGGGGGCTAGGCACCGGGGAGCTGTTTTTT. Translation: CASSSAERGLGTGELFF. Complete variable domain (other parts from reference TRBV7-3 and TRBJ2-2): GAGVSQTPSNKVTEKGKYVELRCDPISGHTALYWYRQSLGQGPEFLIYFQGTGAADDSGLPNDRFFAVRPEGSVSTLKIQRTERGDSAVYLCASSSAERGLGTGELFFGEGSRLTVL.

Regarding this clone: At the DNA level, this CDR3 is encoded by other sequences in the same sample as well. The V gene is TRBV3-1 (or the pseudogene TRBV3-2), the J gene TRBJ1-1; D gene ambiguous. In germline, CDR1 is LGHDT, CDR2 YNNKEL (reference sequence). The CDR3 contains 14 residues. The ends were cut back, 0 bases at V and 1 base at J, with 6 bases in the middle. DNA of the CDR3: TGTGCCAGCAGCCAAGACCCCGGGAACACTGAAGCTTTCTTT. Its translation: CASSQDPGNTEAFF.

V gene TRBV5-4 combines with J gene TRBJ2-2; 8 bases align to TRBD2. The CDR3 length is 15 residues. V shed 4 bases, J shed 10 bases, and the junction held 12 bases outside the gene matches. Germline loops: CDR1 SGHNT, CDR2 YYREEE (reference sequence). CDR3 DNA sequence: TGTGCCAGCAGCCTCAGGGCGGGGGGAAACGAGGAGCTGTTTTTT. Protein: CASSLRAGGNEELFF.

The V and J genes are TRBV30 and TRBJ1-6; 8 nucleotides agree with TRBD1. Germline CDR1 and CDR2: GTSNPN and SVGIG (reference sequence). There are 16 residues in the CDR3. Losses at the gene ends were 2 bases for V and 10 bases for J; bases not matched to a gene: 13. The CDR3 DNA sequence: TGTGCCTGGAGTCCGACACTGGGGACAGGCATCTCACCCCTCCACTTT. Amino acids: CAWSPTLGTGISPLHF.

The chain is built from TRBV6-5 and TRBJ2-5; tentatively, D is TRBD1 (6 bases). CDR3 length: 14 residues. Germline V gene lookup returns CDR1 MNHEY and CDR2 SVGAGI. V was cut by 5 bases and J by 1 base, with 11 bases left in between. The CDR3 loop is CASSPGQIQETQYF. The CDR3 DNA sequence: TGTGCCAGCAGTCCCGGACAGATCCAAGAGACCCAGTACTTC.

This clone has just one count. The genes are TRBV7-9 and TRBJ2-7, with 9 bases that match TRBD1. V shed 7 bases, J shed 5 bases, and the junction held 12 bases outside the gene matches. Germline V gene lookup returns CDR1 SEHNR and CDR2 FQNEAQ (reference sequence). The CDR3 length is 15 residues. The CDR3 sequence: CASISSGQGRDEQYF. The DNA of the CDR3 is TGTGCCAGCATTTCATCGGGACAGGGTCGCGACGAGCAGTACTTC. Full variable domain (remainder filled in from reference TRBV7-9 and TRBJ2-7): DTGVSQNPRHKITKRGQNVTFRCDPISEHNRLYWYRQTLGQGPEFLTYFQNEAQLEKSRLLSDRFSAERPKGSFSTLEIQRTEQGDSAMYLCASISSGQGRDEQYFGPGTRLTVT.

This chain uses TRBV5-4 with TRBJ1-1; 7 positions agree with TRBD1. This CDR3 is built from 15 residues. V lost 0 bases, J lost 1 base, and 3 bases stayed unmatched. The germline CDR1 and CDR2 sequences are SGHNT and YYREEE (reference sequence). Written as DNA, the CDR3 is TGTGCCAGCAGCTTGGAGGGGGCTAGGAACACTGAAGCTTTCTTT. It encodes CASSLEGARNTEAFF. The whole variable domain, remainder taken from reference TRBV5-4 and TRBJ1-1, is ETGVTQSPTHLIKTRGQQVTLRCSSQSGHNTVSWYQQALGQGPQFIFQYYREEENGRGNFPPRFSGLQFPNYSSELNVNALELDDSALYLCASSLEGARNTEAFFGQGTRLTVV.

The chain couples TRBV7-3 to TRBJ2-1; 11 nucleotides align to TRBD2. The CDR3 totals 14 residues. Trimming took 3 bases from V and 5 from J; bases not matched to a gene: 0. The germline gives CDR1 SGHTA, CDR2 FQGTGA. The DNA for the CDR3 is TGTGCCAGCAGCTTGACTAGCGGGGACAATGAGCAGTTCTTC. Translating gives CASSLTSGDNEQFF.

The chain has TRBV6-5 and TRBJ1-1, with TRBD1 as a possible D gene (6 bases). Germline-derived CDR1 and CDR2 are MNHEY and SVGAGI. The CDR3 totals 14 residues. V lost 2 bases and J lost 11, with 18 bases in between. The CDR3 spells CASSYQTGSIKAFF. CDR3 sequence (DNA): TGTGCCAGCAGTTACCAGACAGGAAGTATCAAGGCTTTCTTT.

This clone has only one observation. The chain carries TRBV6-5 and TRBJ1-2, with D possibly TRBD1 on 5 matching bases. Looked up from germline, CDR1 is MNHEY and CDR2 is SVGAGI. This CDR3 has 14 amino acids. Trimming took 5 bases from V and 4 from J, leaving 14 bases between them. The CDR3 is CASSTQGLGYGYTF. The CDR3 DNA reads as TGTGCCAGCAGTACTCAGGGTCTCGGCTATGGCTACACCTTC.

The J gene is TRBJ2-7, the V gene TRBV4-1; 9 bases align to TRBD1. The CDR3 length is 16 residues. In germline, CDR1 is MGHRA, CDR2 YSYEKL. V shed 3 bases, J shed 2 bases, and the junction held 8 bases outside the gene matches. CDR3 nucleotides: TGCGCCAGCAGCCAGACTATTGGACAGGGGACCTACGAGCAGTACTTC. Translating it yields CASSQTIGQGTYEQYF.

CDR3 residues: CASRWAEKETQYF. In DNA, the CDR3 is TGTGCCAGCAGATGGGCTGAGAAAGAGACCCAGTACTTC. The gene calls are TRBV7-9 and TRBJ2-5, with D uncertain. Trimming took off 6 bases at V and 3 bases at J, with 11 bases between the two ends. The CDR3 runs 13 residues. Germline-derived CDR1 and CDR2 are SEHNR and FQNEAQ (reference sequence).

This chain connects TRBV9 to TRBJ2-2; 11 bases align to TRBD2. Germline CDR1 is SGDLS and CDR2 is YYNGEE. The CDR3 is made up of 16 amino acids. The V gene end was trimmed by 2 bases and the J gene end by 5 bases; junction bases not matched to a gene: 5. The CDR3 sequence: CASSVLSGGDTGELFF. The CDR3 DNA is TGTGCCAGCAGCGTGCTTAGCGGGGGGGATACCGGGGAGCTGTTTTTT.

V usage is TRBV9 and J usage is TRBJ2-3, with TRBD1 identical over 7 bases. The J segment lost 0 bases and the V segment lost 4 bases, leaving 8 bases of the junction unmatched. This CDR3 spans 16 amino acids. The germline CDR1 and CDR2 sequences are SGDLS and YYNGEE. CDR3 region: CASSTRTGPSTDTQYF. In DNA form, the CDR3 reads TGTGCCAGCAGCACCCGGACAGGTCCAAGCACAGATACGCAGTATTTT.

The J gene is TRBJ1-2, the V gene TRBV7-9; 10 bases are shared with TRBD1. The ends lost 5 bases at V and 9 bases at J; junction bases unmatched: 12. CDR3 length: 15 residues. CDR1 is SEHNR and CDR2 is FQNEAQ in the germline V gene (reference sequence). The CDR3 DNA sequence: TGTGCCAGCAGCCTGGGACAGGGGTACCTATGGAGCTACACCTTC. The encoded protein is CASSLGQGYLWSYTF. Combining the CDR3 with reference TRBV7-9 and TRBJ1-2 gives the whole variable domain DTGVSQNPRHKITKRGQNVTFRCDPISEHNRLYWYRQTLGQGPEFLTYFQNEAQLEKSRLLSDRFSAERPKGSFSTLEIQRTEQGDSAMYLCASSLGQGYLWSYTFGSGTRLTVV.

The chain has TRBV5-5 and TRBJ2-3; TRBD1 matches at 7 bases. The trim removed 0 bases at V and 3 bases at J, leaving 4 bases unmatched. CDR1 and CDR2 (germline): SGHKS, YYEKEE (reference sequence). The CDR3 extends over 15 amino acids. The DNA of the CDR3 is TGTGCCAGCAGCTTGGTAACAGGGGAAACAGATACGCAGTATTTT. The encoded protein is CASSLVTGETDTQYF.

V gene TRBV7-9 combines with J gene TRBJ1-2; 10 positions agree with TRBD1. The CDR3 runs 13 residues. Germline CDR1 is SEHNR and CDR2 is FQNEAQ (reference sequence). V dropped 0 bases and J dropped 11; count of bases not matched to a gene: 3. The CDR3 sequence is CASSLARTGGYTF. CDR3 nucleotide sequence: TGTGCCAGCAGCTTAGCTAGGACAGGGGGTTACACCTTC.

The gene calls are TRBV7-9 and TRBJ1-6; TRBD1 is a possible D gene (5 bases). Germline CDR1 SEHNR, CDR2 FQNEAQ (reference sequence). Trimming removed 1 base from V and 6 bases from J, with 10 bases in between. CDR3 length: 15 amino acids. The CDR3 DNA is TGTGCCAGCAGCTTAGGTCGTGGGGCTAATTCACCCCTCCACTTT. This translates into CASSLGRGANSPLHF.

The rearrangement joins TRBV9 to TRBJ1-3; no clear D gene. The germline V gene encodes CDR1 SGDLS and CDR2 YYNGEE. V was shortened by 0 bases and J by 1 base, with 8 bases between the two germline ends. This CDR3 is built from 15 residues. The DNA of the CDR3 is TGTGCCAGCAGCGTAGGTCCCGGGTCTGGAAACACCATATATTTT. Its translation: CASSVGPGSGNTIYF. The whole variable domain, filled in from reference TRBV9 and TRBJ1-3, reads DSGVTQTPKHLITATGQRVTLRCSPRSGDLSVYWYQQSLDQGLQFLIQYYNGEERAKGNILERFSAQQFPDLHSELNLSSLELGDSALYFCASSVGPGSGNTIYFGEGSWLTVV.

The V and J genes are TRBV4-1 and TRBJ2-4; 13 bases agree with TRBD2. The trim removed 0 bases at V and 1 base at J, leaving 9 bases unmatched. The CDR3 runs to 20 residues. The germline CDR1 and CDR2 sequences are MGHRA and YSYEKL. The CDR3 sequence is CASSQDWRLAGGLAKNIQYF. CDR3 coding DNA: TGCGCCAGCAGCCAAGATTGGAGACTAGCGGGGGGTTTGGCCAAAAACATTCAGTACTTC.

The CDR3 coding sequence is TGTGCCTGGAGACCTAAGGACAGGGGATTAGGCGGGGAGCTGTTTTTT. This encodes CAWRPKDRGLGGELFF. V is TRBV30 and J is TRBJ2-2; 9 bases line up with TRBD1. The CDR3 is 16 amino acids. With 3 bases clipped from V and 7 bases from J, the junction kept 12 bases outside the gene matches. Germline CDR1 GTSNPN, CDR2 SVGIG (reference sequence).

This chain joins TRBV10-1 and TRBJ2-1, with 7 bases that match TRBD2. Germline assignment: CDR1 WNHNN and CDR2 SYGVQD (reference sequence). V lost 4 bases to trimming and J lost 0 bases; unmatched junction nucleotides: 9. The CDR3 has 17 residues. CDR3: CASSGMSGVSSYNEQFF. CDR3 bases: TGCGCCAGCAGTGGGATGAGCGGGGTTTCCTCCTACAATGAGCAGTTCTTC.

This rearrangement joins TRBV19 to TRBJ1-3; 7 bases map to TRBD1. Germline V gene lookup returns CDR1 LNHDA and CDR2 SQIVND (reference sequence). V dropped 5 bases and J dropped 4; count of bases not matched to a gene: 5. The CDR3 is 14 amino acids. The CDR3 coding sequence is TGTGCCAGTAGTCCACAGGGGTCCGGAAACACCATATATTTT. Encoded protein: CASSPQGSGNTIYF.

CDR3 DNA sequence: TGCGCCAGCAGCCCCGCGGCGTTGGAAAATGAGCAGTTCTTC. Translated, it gives CASSPAALENEQFF. V is TRBV5-1 and J is TRBJ2-1; the D is unclear. Looked up from germline, CDR1 is SGHRS and CDR2 is YFSETQ. CDR3 size: 14 residues. Deletions cut 4 bases from V and 7 bases from J, with 15 bases between.

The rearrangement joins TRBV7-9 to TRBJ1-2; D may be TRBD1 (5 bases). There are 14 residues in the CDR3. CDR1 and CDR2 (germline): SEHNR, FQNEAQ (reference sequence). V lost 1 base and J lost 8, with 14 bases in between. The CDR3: CASSLDLWQGGYTF. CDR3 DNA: TGTGCCAGCAGCTTAGATCTTTGGCAGGGCGGCTACACCTTC.